Listed below are T cell receptor beta chains from one sample, sequenced in a study of beta chain features in type 1 diabetes. Here immunoSEQ multiplex PCR was the method, and the copy in TCRdb shows in-frame clones only, minus some. The sample yields around 320,000 clones, 14% seen once. Sequences were obtained from central memory CD4+ T cells from blood. These receptor sequences come from a man under 40 in good health. Both conserved end residues are part of each CDR3. Fields, in order: D gene, clone size, CDR3 length, V gene, J gene, CDR3 protein, CDR3 DNA. D genes are given only for firm matches. Expanded clones get a size class; other rows say once, few or many, or leave the size out.

>TRBD2|few|16|TRBV6-6|TRBJ2-5
CATKQRSGSPRETQYF
TGTGCCACAAAACAGCGTAGCGGGAGTCCCCGAGAGACCCAGTACTTC
>.|many|15|TRBV7-2|TRBJ1-5
CASSRGPDSNQPQHF
TGTGCCAGCAGCCGAGGCCCAGATAGCAATCAGCCCCAGCATTTT
>TRBD2|.|16|TRBV15|TRBJ2-5
CATLATGRAPGETQYF
TGTGCCACGTTAGCTACCGGGAGGGCCCCAGGGGAGACCCAGTACTTC
>.|few|15|TRBV11-3|TRBJ2-2
CASSQKGVSTGELFF
TGTGCCAGCAGCCAAAAAGGGGTGTCCACCGGGGAGCTGTTTTTT
>TRBD1|few|15|TRBV10-3|TRBJ1-2
CAISESEDRVHGYTF
TGTGCCATCAGTGAGTCGGAAGACAGGGTCCATGGCTACACCTTC
>.|few|12|TRBV27|TRBJ2-7
CASRDWSYEQYF
TGTGCCAGCAGGGATTGGTCCTACGAGCAGTACTTC
>TRBD1|.|19|TRBV4-1|TRBJ2-2
CASSTRWTGEVSNTGELFF
TGCGCCAGCAGCACCCGCTGGACAGGGGAAGTTTCGAACACCGGGGAGCTGTTTTTT
>TRBD2|many|13|TRBV7-2|TRBJ2-1
CASSPGTSGPTLF
TGTGCCAGCAGCCCGGGGACTAGCGGGCCCACCCTCTTC
>.|few|14|TRBV11-2|TRBJ2-7
CASSPRLVENEQYF
TGTGCCAGCAGCCCACGACTAGTAGAGAACGAGCAGTACTTC
>TRBD1|.|18|TRBV4-3|TRBJ1-6
CASSQDLDRSHYNSPLHF
TGCGCCAGCAGCCAAGATCTGGACAGGAGCCACTATAATTCACCCCTCCACTTT
>.|.|15|TRBV2|TRBJ1-1
CASKRWGQSNTEAFF
TGTGCCAGCAAAAGATGGGGGCAGTCGAACACTGAAGCTTTCTTT
>TRBD1|many|14|TRBV29-1|TRBJ2-3
CSVARGRDTDTQYF
TGCAGCGTTGCCAGGGGGCGAGACACAGATACGCAGTATTTT
>.|few|15|TRBV18|TRBJ2-7
CASSPPSGRGYEQYF
TGTGCCAGCTCACCACCGTCCGGCAGGGGCTACGAGCAGTACTTC
>.|.|15|TRBV5-6|TRBJ2-7
CASRHRRTPIYEQYF
TGTGCCAGCAGACACAGGCGGACCCCTATCTACGAGCAGTACTTC
>TRBD1|few|14|TRBV4-1|TRBJ2-5
CASSHTGDFETQYF
TGCGCCAGCAGCCATACAGGGGATTTTGAGACCCAGTACTTC
>.|many|11|TRBV2|TRBJ2-5
CASSEEETQYF
TGTGCCAGCAGTGAAGAAGAGACCCAGTACTTC
>.|few|13|TRBV29-1|TRBJ2-2
CSVNRISTGELFF
TGCAGCGTCAATCGTATTAGCACCGGGGAGCTGTTTTTT
>.|.|15|TRBV7-9|TRBJ2-1
CASSLGGGGYNEQFF
TGTGCCAGCAGCTTAGGGGGAGGCGGCTACAATGAGCAGTTCTTC
>.|.|14|TRBV2|TRBJ1-2
CASSEFAGRGGYTF
TGTGCCAGCAGTGAATTTGCGGGGCGCGGTGGCTACACCTTC